A few counts support the clone carrying this T cell receptor (beta chain). The data were taken from a study of blood T cell repertoires in COVID-19. Study-wide background: The study drew acute and convalescent COVID-19 samples from the United States, Italy and Spain. T cells, B-cell-depleted T cells, or PBMCs provided the cDNA or gDNA that served as material.

Germline CDR1 is SNHLY and CDR2 is FYNNEI. The ends were cut back, 6 bases at V and 4 bases at J, with 15 bases in the middle. The CDR3 totals 14 residues. Study processing details: Using reference gene primer amplification, nucleated cell counts were estimated. Sequencing used immunoSEQ multiplex PCR; TCRdb keeps in-frame clones, though not all of them. V, J and clone size are taken as reported in that table, and D and trimming were inferred from the DNA itself. Of some 150,000 clones in the sample, around 82% were seen once. Material for sequencing was peripheral blood. V usage is TRBV2 and J usage is TRBJ1-1, with a tentative D call TRBD1 (5 bases). The receptor comes from a human donor in a cohort sampled during active COVID-19. This chain's CDR3 is CASRKTNQGTEAFF. CDR3 in DNA: TGTGCCAGCAGGAAGACGAATCAGGGCACTGAAGCTTTCTTT.